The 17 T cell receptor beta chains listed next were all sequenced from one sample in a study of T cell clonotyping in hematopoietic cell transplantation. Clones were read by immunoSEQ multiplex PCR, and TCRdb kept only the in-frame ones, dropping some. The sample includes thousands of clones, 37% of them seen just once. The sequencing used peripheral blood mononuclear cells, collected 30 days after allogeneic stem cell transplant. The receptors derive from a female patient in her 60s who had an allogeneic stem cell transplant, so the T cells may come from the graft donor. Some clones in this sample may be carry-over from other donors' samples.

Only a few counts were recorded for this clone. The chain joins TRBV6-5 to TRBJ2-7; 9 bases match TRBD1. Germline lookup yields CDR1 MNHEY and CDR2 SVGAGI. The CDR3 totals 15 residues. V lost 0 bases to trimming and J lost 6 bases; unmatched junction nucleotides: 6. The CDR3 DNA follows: TGTGCCAGCAGTTACTCGGTCGGGACAGGGAGCGAGCAGTACTTC. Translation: CASSYSVGTGSEQYF.

The CDR3 spells CASSSTGEQYF. The CDR3, as DNA: TGTGCCAGCAGCAGCACAGGGGAGCAGTACTTC. The chain joins TRBV5-4 to TRBJ2-7, with a weak D call TRBD1 (6 bases). Trimming stripped 4 bases from V and 7 bases from J, with 9 bases between. Germline assignment: CDR1 SGHNT and CDR2 YYREEE (reference sequence). This CDR3 region has 11 residues.

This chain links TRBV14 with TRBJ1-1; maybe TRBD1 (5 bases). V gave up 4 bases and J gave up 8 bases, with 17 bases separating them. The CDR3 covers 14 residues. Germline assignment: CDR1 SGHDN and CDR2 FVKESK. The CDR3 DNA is TGTGCCAGCAGCCCAGTCTACGGGGGAGCCGAAGCTTTCTTT. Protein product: CASSPVYGGAEAFF. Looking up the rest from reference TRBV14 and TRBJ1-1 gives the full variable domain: EAGVTQFPSHSVIEKGQTVTLRCDPISGHDNLYWYRRVMGKEIKFLLHFVKESKQDESGMPNNRFLAERTGGTYSTLKVQPAELEDSGVYFCASSPVYGGAEAFFGQGTRLTVV.

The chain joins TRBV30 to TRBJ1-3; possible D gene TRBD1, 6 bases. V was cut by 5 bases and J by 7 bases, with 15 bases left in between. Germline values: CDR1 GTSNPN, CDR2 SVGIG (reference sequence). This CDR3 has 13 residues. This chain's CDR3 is CAWDPSTGNTIYF. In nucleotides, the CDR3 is TGTGCCTGGGATCCTTCCACAGGGAACACCATATATTTT.

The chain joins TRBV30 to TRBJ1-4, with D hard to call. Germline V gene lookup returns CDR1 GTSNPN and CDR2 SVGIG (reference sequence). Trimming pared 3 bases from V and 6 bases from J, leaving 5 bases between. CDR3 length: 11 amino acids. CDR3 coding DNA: TGTGCCTGGAGGGGTTATGAAAAACTGTTTTTT. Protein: CAWRGYEKLFF.

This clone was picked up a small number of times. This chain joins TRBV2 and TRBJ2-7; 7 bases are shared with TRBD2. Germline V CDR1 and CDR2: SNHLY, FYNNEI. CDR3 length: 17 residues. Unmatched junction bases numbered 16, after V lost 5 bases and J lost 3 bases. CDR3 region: CASSPTYYTAGYYEQYF. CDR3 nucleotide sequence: TGTGCCAGCAGTCCGACGTATTATACAGCGGGATACTACGAGCAGTACTTC.

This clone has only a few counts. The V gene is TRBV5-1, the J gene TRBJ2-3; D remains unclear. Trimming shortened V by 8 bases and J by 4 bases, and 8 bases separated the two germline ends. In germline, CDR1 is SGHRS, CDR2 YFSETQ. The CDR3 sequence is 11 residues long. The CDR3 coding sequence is TGCGCCAGTAGCCAGGCAGATACGCAGTATTTT. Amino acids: CASSQADTQYF.

The CDR3 DNA follows: TGTGCCTGGAGTGGGGGGGGAGGTTACGGACAGAGATTCTACGAGCAGTACTTC. Its protein is CAWSGGGGYGQRFYEQYF. The chain uses TRBV30 and TRBJ2-7, with D possibly being TRBD2 (7 bases). Germline loops: CDR1 GTSNPN, CDR2 SVGIG (reference sequence). The V and J ends lost 1 base and 3 bases respectively, with 25 bases between them. CDR3 length: 18 residues.

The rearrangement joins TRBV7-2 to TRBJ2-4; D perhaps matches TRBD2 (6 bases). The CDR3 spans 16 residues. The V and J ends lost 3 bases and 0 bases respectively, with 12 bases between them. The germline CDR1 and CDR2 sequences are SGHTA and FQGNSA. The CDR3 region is CASSFIVEGAKNIQYF. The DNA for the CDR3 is TGTGCCAGCAGCTTTATAGTGGAGGGAGCCAAAAACATTCAGTACTTC.

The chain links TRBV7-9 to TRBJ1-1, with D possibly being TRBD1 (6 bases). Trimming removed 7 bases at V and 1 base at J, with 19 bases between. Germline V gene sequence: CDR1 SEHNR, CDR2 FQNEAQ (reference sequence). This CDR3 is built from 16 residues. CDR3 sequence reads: CASTRGGAPGNTEAFF. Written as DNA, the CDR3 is TGTGCCAGCACCAGGGGTGGGGCCCCTGGGAACACTGAAGCTTTCTTT.

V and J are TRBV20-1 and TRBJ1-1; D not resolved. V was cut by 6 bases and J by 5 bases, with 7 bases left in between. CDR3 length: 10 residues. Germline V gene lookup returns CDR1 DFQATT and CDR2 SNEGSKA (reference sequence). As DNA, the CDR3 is TGCAGTGCCCAGAGAACTGAAGCTTTCTTT. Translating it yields CSAQRTEAFF.

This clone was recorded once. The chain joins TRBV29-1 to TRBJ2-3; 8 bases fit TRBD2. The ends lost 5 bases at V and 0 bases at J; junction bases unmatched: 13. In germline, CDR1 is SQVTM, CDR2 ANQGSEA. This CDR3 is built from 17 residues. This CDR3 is CSVRGGNRQRSTDTQYF. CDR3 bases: TGCAGCGTTCGGGGGGGGAACAGACAACGAAGCACAGATACGCAGTATTTT.

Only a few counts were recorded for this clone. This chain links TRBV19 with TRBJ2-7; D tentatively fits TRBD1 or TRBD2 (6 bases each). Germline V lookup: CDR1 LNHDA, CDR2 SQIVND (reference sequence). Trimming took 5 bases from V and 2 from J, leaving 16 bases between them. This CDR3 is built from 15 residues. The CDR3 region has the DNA TGTGCCAGTAGTCCTCGACTAGGGGGGACCTACGAGCAGTACTTC. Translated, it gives CASSPRLGGTYEQYF.

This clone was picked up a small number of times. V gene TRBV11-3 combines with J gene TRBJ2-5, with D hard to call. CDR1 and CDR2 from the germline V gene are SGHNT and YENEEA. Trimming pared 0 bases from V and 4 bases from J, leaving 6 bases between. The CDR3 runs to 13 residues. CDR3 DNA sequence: TGTGCCAGCAGCTTAGATCGGGTAGAGACCCAGTACTTC. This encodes CASSLDRVETQYF.

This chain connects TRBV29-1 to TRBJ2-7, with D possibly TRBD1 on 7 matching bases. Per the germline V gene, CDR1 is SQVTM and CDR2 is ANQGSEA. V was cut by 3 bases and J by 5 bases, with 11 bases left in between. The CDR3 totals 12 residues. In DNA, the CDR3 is TGCAGCGTTGACAGGGGGGTGAACGAGCAGTACTTC. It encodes CSVDRGVNEQYF.

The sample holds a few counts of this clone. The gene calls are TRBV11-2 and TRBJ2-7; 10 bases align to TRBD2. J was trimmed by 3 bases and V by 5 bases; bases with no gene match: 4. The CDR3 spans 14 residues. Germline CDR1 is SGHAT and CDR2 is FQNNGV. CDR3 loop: CASSVTSGDYEQYF. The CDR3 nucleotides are TGTGCCAGCAGCGTCACTAGCGGGGACTACGAGCAGTACTTC.

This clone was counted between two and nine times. The CDR3 is CAWSRGGGSQPQHF. In DNA, the CDR3 is TGTGCCTGGAGTAGGGGAGGAGGCAGTCAGCCCCAGCATTTT. The chain carries TRBV30 and TRBJ1-5; D is perhaps TRBD1 (5 bases). The germline CDR1 and CDR2 sequences are GTSNPN and SVGIG (reference sequence). The CDR3 is 14 amino acids. The V gene lost 2 bases and the J gene lost 6 bases, with 14 bases spanning the gap.